Listed below are T cell receptor beta chains from one sample, sequenced in a study of control samples from healthy donors and cancer patients. Clones were read by immunoSEQ multiplex PCR, and TCRdb kept only the in-frame ones, dropping some. The profile covers 100,000 or so clones, with 70% to 90% appearing a single time and around 1.3% taken by the ten largest. The sequenced sample was blood. The receptors were gathered from a woman aged 50 to 65 in good health. Both conserved end residues are part of each CDR3. The D gene is left open where the match is weak. Only some rows state a clone size, as once, few, many or a class for expanded clones.

j_gene: TRBJ2-7
v_gene: TRBV20-1
abundance: .
d_gene: .
CDR3nt: TGCAGTCCTTCGGTAGTCTACGAGCAGTACTTC
CDR3aa: CSPSVVYEQYF

j_gene: TRBJ2-3
v_gene: TRBV5-6
abundance: .
d_gene: TRBD2
CDR3nt: TGCGCCAGCAGCGGGGGCCTAGCGGGAGTTTCAGATACGCAGTATTTT
CDR3aa: CASSGGLAGVSDTQYF

j_gene: TRBJ2-5
v_gene: TRBV6-2/TRBV6-3
abundance: .
d_gene: TRBD1
CDR3nt: TGTGCCAGCAGTTACCCGGACAGGGGGTCGGAGACCCAGTACTTC
CDR3aa: CASSYPDRGSETQYF

j_gene: TRBJ2-1
v_gene: TRBV7-9
abundance: .
d_gene: .
CDR3nt: TGTGCCAGCAGTTCAAAGGGGGGAAGCTCCTACAATGAGCAGTTCTTC
CDR3aa: CASSSKGGSSYNEQFF

j_gene: TRBJ1-2
v_gene: TRBV7-8
abundance: .
d_gene: TRBD1
CDR3nt: TGTGCCAGCAGTCTAAGCCGGGACAGGGGAGATGGCTACACCTTC
CDR3aa: CASSLSRDRGDGYTF

j_gene: TRBJ2-2
v_gene: TRBV28
abundance: .
d_gene: TRBD1
CDR3nt: TGTGCCAGCAGGTCACAGGGGGCGGGCACCGGGGAGCTGTTTTTT
CDR3aa: CASRSQGAGTGELFF

j_gene: TRBJ2-7
v_gene: TRBV6-2/TRBV6-3
abundance: .
d_gene: .
CDR3nt: TGTGCCAGCAGTTACTTCCGGGTTAATAAGGACGAGCAGTACTTC
CDR3aa: CASSYFRVNKDEQYF

j_gene: TRBJ2-7
v_gene: TRBV19
abundance: .
d_gene: .
CDR3nt: TGTGCCAGTAGTATGGACAGTTCCTACGAGCAGTACTTC
CDR3aa: CASSMDSSYEQYF

j_gene: TRBJ2-1
v_gene: TRBV7-9
abundance: .
d_gene: TRBD2
CDR3nt: TGTGCCAGCAGCTTTCTGGTAGCGGGACCAACGGAGCAGTTCTTC
CDR3aa: CASSFLVAGPTEQFF

j_gene: TRBJ2-7
v_gene: TRBV21-1
abundance: .
d_gene: .
CDR3nt: TGTGCCAGCAGCAAGGGGACAGCCGCAATGCTCCCCTACGAGCAGTACTTC
CDR3aa: CASSKGTAAMLPYEQYF

j_gene: TRBJ1-2
v_gene: TRBV4-1
abundance: .
d_gene: .
CDR3nt: TGCGCCAGCAGCCAAGTAGTCCCTTCGGGGTATGGCTACACCTTC
CDR3aa: CASSQVVPSGYGYTF

j_gene: TRBJ2-3
v_gene: TRBV29-1
abundance: .
d_gene: .
CDR3nt: TGCAGCGTTGTCCGAACGAGTGGCACAGATACGCAGTATTTT
CDR3aa: CSVVRTSGTDTQYF

j_gene: TRBJ2-5
v_gene: TRBV4-1
abundance: few
d_gene: TRBD2
CDR3nt: TGCGCCAGCAGCCAAGATCGGGGGGGAGTCCAAGAGACCCAGTACTTC
CDR3aa: CASSQDRGGVQETQYF

j_gene: TRBJ2-7
v_gene: TRBV6-5
abundance: .
d_gene: TRBD2
CDR3nt: TGTGCCAGCAGTCAGAGGACTAGCGGGACCTACGAGCAGTACTTC
CDR3aa: CASSQRTSGTYEQYF

j_gene: TRBJ2-7
v_gene: TRBV4-3
abundance: .
d_gene: TRBD2
CDR3nt: TGCGCCAGCAGCCAAGCGCGGTATCCACTAGCGGGAGATAACGAGCAGTACTTC
CDR3aa: CASSQARYPLAGDNEQYF

j_gene: TRBJ1-2
v_gene: TRBV7-9
abundance: once
d_gene: .
CDR3nt: TGTGCCAGCAGCCCCTCGGGTGATTATGGCTACACCTTC
CDR3aa: CASSPSGDYGYTF

j_gene: TRBJ2-1
v_gene: TRBV11-3
abundance: .
d_gene: .
CDR3nt: TGTGCCAGCAGCTTAGGCCAATCGGGACCATCCTACAATGAGCAGTTCTTC
CDR3aa: CASSLGQSGPSYNEQFF

j_gene: TRBJ2-1
v_gene: TRBV28
abundance: .
d_gene: TRBD2
CDR3nt: TGTGCCAGCAGTTTTTCGGGCGGGAGACTCTCCTGGGAGCAGTTCTTC
CDR3aa: CASSFSGGRLSWEQFF

j_gene: TRBJ2-1
v_gene: TRBV18
abundance: .
d_gene: .
CDR3nt: TGTGCCAGCTCATCGGTGACAGGTAGCTACAATGAGCAGTTCTTC
CDR3aa: CASSSVTGSYNEQFF

j_gene: TRBJ2-3
v_gene: TRBV28
abundance: .
d_gene: TRBD2
CDR3nt: TGTGCCAGCACCTTATCCTCTGGGAGGCGGGAGCGACGTGGCACAGATACGCAGTATTTT
CDR3aa: CASTLSSGRRERRGTDTQYF

j_gene: TRBJ1-6
v_gene: TRBV9
abundance: .
d_gene: .
CDR3nt: TGTGCCAGCAGCGTAGCTGGGGATAATTCACCCCTCCACTTT
CDR3aa: CASSVAGDNSPLHF

j_gene: TRBJ2-2
v_gene: TRBV7-8
abundance: .
d_gene: TRBD2
CDR3nt: TGTGCCAGCAGATTCGGGGGGGGCCCATCAGGGGAGCTGTTTTTT
CDR3aa: CASRFGGGPSGELFF

j_gene: TRBJ1-2
v_gene: TRBV7-9
abundance: .
d_gene: TRBD1
CDR3nt: TGTGCCAGCAGCTCTCCAGACAGGGGGCTCGACTATGGCTACACCTTC
CDR3aa: CASSSPDRGLDYGYTF

j_gene: TRBJ1-2
v_gene: TRBV13
abundance: .
d_gene: .
CDR3nt: TGTGCCAGCAGTCCAAGACAGCGTCGAATCAACTATGGCTACACCTTC
CDR3aa: CASSPRQRRINYGYTF

j_gene: TRBJ1-1
v_gene: TRBV5-8
abundance: .
d_gene: .
CDR3nt: TGTGCCAGCAGCTTGGGTTATGGGTTGATGAACACTGAAGCTTTCTTT
CDR3aa: CASSLGYGLMNTEAFF

j_gene: TRBJ1-2
v_gene: TRBV6-1
abundance: .
d_gene: .
CDR3nt: TGTGCCAGCAGTGAGGTTATTGGGGAGGGTGTGACGTTTGTTAACTATGGCTACACCTTC
CDR3aa: CASSEVIGEGVTFVNYGYTF

j_gene: TRBJ2-1
v_gene: TRBV19
abundance: .
d_gene: .
CDR3nt: TGTGCCAGTAGTACGGATTTGAGTGGGCTGAATGAGCAGTTCTTC
CDR3aa: CASSTDLSGLNEQFF

j_gene: TRBJ2-1
v_gene: TRBV10-1
abundance: .
d_gene: TRBD2
CDR3nt: TGCGCCAGCAGTGTGCGGGGGGGCTCCTACAATGAGCAGTTCTTC
CDR3aa: CASSVRGGSYNEQFF

j_gene: TRBJ2-4
v_gene: TRBV7-6
abundance: .
d_gene: TRBD1
CDR3nt: TGTGCCAGCAGCCTTGGGACAGGGAGTCAGTACTTC
CDR3aa: CASSLGTGSQYF

j_gene: TRBJ1-6
v_gene: TRBV27
abundance: .
d_gene: TRBD1
CDR3nt: TGTGCCAGCACAGGGTTGCAGGGGGCAGGCTCACCCCTCCACTTT
CDR3aa: CASTGLQGAGSPLHF

j_gene: TRBJ2-5
v_gene: TRBV4-2
abundance: .
d_gene: .
CDR3nt: TGTGCCAGCAGCCGAGGGGCGGGGCCTATAGAGACCCAGTACTTC
CDR3aa: CASSRGAGPIETQYF

j_gene: TRBJ2-1
v_gene: TRBV27
abundance: .
d_gene: TRBD2
CDR3nt: TGTGCCAGCAGTTTGGATCAGACTAGCGGGAGTTTCTTGCCAAGGCACAATGAGCAGTTCTTC
CDR3aa: CASSLDQTSGSFLPRHNEQFF

j_gene: TRBJ1-1
v_gene: TRBV28
abundance: .
d_gene: .
CDR3nt: TGTGCCAGCAGTCTTAACACCCTCCCGAACACTGAAGCTTTCTTT
CDR3aa: CASSLNTLPNTEAFF

j_gene: TRBJ2-3
v_gene: TRBV18
abundance: .
d_gene: .
CDR3nt: TGTGCCAGCTCACCGGGTCTGCAGACAGATACGCAGTATTTT
CDR3aa: CASSPGLQTDTQYF

j_gene: TRBJ2-4
v_gene: TRBV21-1
abundance: .
d_gene: .
CDR3nt: TGTGCCAGCAGCCCCCCCGGGGGGGGCCGAGCCAAAAACATTCAGTACTTC
CDR3aa: CASSPPGGGRAKNIQYF

j_gene: TRBJ1-1
v_gene: TRBV29-1
abundance: .
d_gene: .
CDR3nt: TGCAGCGTTGACAGGGGTTTGAACACTGAAGCTTTCTTT
CDR3aa: CSVDRGLNTEAFF

j_gene: TRBJ1-1
v_gene: TRBV6-5
abundance: once
d_gene: .
CDR3nt: TGTGCCAGCAGTAGATTAGCGACAGCTACTGGTGAAGCTTTCTTT
CDR3aa: CASSRLATATGEAFF

j_gene: TRBJ1-1
v_gene: TRBV2
abundance: .
d_gene: .
CDR3nt: TGTGCCAGCAGGGAGGACACGAACACTGAAGCTTTCTTT
CDR3aa: CASREDTNTEAFF

j_gene: TRBJ2-3
v_gene: TRBV5-1
abundance: .
d_gene: TRBD2
CDR3nt: TGCGCCAGCAGCCTGGAAAGCGGGGGGAACACAGATACGCAGTATTTT
CDR3aa: CASSLESGGNTDTQYF

j_gene: TRBJ1-1
v_gene: TRBV9
abundance: .
d_gene: .
CDR3nt: TGTGCCAGCAGCGTAGTAACGGGCGCTGAAGCTTTCTTT
CDR3aa: CASSVVTGAEAFF